What follows is one T cell receptor (beta chain) and its context. Its antigen is not identified. This sample stems from a study of cytomegalovirus exposure and HLA in healthy donors. The study, taken as a whole, reports: Some V segments (TRBV6-2 and TRBV6-3 among them) were excluded as indistinguishable. A later look showed TCR association rates differing by HLA locus, highest for DRB1 and lowest for HLA-C.

PCR used 60 Vbeta primers and 13 Jbeta primers. This table comes from immunoSEQ multiplex PCR, and its TCRdb copy is limited to in-frame clones, with some not included. The repertoire holds tens of thousands of clones, with approximately 75% as singletons. Healthy people donating bone marrow made up the donors. V dropped 3 bases and J dropped 14 bases, with 11 bases sitting between them. This CDR3 spans 11 amino acids. CDR1 KGHSH and CDR2 LQKENI come from the germline V gene. The chain combines TRBV18 with TRBJ2-1; D not resolved. The sequence came from a woman aged 40 to 50 in good health and CMV-seropositive. Sequencing was done on a sample of PBMCs. This CDR3 reads CASSPDWAKFF. The CDR3 DNA follows: TGTGCCAGCTCACCCGATTGGGCGAAGTTCTTC.